This T cell receptor beta chain was observed in a study of identical twins. General study points: The study found weaker excess twin sharing in beta out-of-frame sequences.

There are 15 residues in the CDR3. Germline CDR1 LNHDA, CDR2 SQIVND (reference sequence). The V segment lost 8 bases and the J segment 0 bases; nucleotides outside the gene matches: 3. Template switching, a step in the protocol, added a universal primer site, and cDNA carried unique molecular identifiers. TCRdb reanalysed the 5' RACE reads using MiXCR and keeps one entry per CDR3 protein. The data show roughly 250,000 distinct CDR3 sequences, about 7.3% seen once. Regarding this clonotype: Its target is unknown.

The same sample was also studied in work on yellow fever vaccine responses in identical twins.

The TCR sequence derives from a young woman in good health. This chain joins TRBV19 and TRBJ1-5, with 11 bases matching TRBD1. Input material: memory (CD45RO+) T cells sorted from blood. The CDR3: CASRTGGYSNQPQHF. The CDR3 DNA follows: TGTGCCAGTCGGACAGGGGGCTATAGCAATCAGCCCCAGCATTTT.